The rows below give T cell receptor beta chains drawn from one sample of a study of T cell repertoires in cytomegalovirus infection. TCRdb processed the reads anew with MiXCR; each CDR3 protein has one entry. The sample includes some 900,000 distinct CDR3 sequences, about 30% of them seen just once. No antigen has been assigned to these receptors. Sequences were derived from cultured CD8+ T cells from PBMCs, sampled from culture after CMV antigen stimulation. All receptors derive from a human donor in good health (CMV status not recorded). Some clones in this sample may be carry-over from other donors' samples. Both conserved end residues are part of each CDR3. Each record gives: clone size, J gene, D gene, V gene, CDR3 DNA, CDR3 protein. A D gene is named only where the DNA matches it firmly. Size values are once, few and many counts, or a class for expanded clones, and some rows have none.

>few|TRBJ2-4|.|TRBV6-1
TGTGCCAGCAGTGGATTTACAGAAAACATTCAGTACTTC
CASSGFTENIQYF
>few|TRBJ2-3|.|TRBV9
TGTGCCAGCAGCGTAGTAGCGACCCCCTCAGATACGCAGTATTTT
CASSVVATPSDTQYF
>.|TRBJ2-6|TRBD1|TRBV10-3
TGTGCCATCACTCCGGGACAGGGGGCTGGGGCCAACGTCCTGACTTTC
CAITPGQGAGANVLTF
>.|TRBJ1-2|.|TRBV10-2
TGCGCCAGCAGTGAATTGGTACGGCAAGGGGCCTATGGCTACACCTTC
CASSELVRQGAYGYTF
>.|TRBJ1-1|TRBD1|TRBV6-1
TGTGCCAGCAGTGAGGGAAATCGCATTTATGACAGGGACACTGAAGCTTTCTTT
CASSEGNRIYDRDTEAFF
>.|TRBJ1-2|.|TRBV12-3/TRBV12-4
TGTGCCACCGTACATTCCGGGTCCCTCTGGCGGGAAGGCTACACCTTC
CATVHSGSLWREGYTF
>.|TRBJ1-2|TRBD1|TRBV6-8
TGTGCCAGCAGTTTGGTGGGACAGGGCAGTATTAACTATGGCTACACCTTC
CASSLVGQGSINYGYTF
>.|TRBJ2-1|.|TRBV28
TGTGCCAGCAGTCCGTACCGAAGGACAGACAATGAGCAGTTCTTC
CASSPYRRTDNEQFF
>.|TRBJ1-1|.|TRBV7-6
TGTGCCAGCAGCTTATGGGTATCGGACACTGAAGCTTTCTTT
CASSLWVSDTEAFF
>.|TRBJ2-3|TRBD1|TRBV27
TGTGCCAGCAGTAAAGGACAGGGCACAGATACGCAGTATTTT
CASSKGQGTDTQYF
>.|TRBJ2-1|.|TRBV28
TGTGCCAACAGTTTCTCGACAGACTACAATGAGCAGTTCTTC
CANSFSTDYNEQFF
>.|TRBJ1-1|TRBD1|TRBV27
TGTGCCAGCAGTTCCTCTCGGGGCACAGGGGACGCTTTCTTT
CASSSSRGTGDAFF
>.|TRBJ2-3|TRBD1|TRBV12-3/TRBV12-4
TGTGCCAGCACCCCTAGGACAGGCCGATCATGGCATACGCAGTATTTT
CASTPRTGRSWHTQYF
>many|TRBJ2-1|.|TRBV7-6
TGTGCCAGCAGCTTAGGTGGACATGAGCAGTTCTTC
CASSLGGHEQFF
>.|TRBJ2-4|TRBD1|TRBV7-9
TGTGCCAGCAACCCGACAGGGGACGAAGAGAGGGCCAAAAACATTCAGTACTTC
CASNPTGDEERAKNIQYF
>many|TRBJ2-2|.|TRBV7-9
TGTGCCAGCAGCTTAGTATCCGGGTACACCGGGGAGCTGTTTTTT
CASSLVSGYTGELFF
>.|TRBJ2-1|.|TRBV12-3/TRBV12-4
TGTGCCAGCAGGGATACAGGGATTTACAATGAGCAGTTCTTC
CASRDTGIYNEQFF
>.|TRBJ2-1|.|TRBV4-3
TGCGCCAGCAGCCTTGAGAGGGCTCTTTACAATGAGCAGTTCTTC
CASSLERALYNEQFF
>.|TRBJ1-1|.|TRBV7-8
TGTGCCAGCAGCCCCCCAAGGAGGGGTGAAGCTTTCTTT
CASSPPRRGEAFF
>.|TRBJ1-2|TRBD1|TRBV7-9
TGTGCCAGCAGCGGTTTACAAAGGACAGGGGGCAACTATGGCTACACCTTC
CASSGLQRTGGNYGYTF
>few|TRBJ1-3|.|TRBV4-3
TGCGCCAGCAGCCGCTTTTGGGAGTGGGGAAACTCTGGAAACACCATATATTTT
CASSRFWEWGNSGNTIYF
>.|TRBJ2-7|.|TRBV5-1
TGCGCCAGCAGCTTTACTACAGGGAGCTCCTACGAGCAGTACTTC
CASSFTTGSSYEQYF
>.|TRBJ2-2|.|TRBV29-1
TGCAGCGTTGAGGATTCCAACACCAGGGAGCTGTTTTTT
CSVEDSNTRELFF
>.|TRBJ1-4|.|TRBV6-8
TGTGCCAGCATGGGGCCTCCTCTTCAACTGTTTTTT
CASMGPPLQLFF